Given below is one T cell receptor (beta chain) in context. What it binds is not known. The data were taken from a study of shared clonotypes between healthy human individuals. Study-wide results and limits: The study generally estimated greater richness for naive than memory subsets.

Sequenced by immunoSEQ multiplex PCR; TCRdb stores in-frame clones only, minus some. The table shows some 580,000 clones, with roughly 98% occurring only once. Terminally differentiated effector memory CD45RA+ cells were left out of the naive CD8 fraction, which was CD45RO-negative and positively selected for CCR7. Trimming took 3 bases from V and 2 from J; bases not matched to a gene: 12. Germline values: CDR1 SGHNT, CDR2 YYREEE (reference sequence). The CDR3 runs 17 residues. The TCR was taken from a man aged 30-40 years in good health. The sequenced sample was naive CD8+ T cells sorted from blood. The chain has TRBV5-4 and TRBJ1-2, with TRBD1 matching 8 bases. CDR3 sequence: CASSSSTQGEVNYGYTF. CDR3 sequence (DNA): TGTGCCAGCAGCTCATCGACACAGGGGGAGGTAAACTATGGCTACACCTTC. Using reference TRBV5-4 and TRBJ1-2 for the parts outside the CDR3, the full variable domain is ETGVTQSPTHLIKTRGQQVTLRCSSQSGHNTVSWYQQALGQGPQFIFQYYREEENGRGNFPPRFSGLQFPNYSSELNVNALELDDSALYLCASSSSTQGEVNYGYTFGSGTRLTVV.